The 19 T cell receptor beta chains presented below share a single source sample, sequenced in a study of read filtering for tumor transcriptome and immune sequencing. The library was built from about 400 ng RNA with molecular barcoded adaptors for alpha/delta and beta/gamma chains. TCRdb analysed the reads with MiXCR anew, one entry per CDR3 protein. The sample has 50,000 to 65,000 distinct CDR3 sequences; approximately 19% are singletons. Sample: a population of CD138-negative cells sorted from bone marrow. The origin of the receptors is a donor at least 40 years old with multiple myeloma.

This clonotype was seen repeatedly, ten times or more. This chain links TRBV28 with TRBJ2-5, with D possibly being TRBD1 (6 bases). V was shortened by 2 bases and J by 3 bases, with 13 bases between the two germline ends. CDR1 and CDR2 (germline): MDHEN, SYDVKM. The CDR3 contains 15 residues. The DNA of the CDR3 is TGTGCCAGCAGTTTAATAATGAGGACAGAAGAGACCCAGTACTTC. Translating it yields CASSLIMRTEETQYF.

This clonotype was picked up many times. The genes are TRBV15 and TRBJ1-5, with TRBD1 matching 7 bases. The CDR3 totals 15 residues. Trimming took 2 bases from V and 3 from J; bases not matched to a gene: 4. Germline V lookup: CDR1 LNHNV, CDR2 YYDKDF (reference sequence). CDR3: CATSRSGQDNQPQHF. The CDR3 region has the DNA TGTGCCACCAGCAGATCCGGACAGGACAATCAGCCCCAGCATTTT.

This clonotype was counted many times. The chain employs TRBV28 and TRBJ2-7; D might be TRBD1 (7 bases). V lost 4 bases to trimming and J lost 4 bases, with 17 bases between them. The CDR3 extends over 15 amino acids. Germline V gene data show CDR1 as MDHEN and CDR2 as SYDVKM. This chain's CDR3 is CASSSPGPGGYEQYF. CDR3 in DNA: TGTGCCAGCAGTTCTCCGGGACCAGGGGGGTACGAGCAGTACTTC.

This clonotype was found a few times. This rearrangement joins TRBV28 to TRBJ1-2, with D possibly matching TRBD1 (6 bases). Trimming took off 6 bases at V and 2 bases at J, with 13 bases between the two ends. CDR3 length equals 14 residues. Looked up from germline, CDR1 is MDHEN and CDR2 is SYDVKM. CDR3 region: CASRTTGTNYGYTF. The CDR3 nucleotides are TGTGCCAGCAGAACGACAGGAACCAACTATGGCTACACCTTC.

Points on this clonotype: A read error is likely here: a far larger clone is one base away. Since the CDR3 does not end with the conserved phenylalanine or tryptophan, this likely comes from a read error. The chain carries TRBV6-2 or TRBV6-3 and TRBJ2-7; D gene unclear. This CDR3 spans 15 amino acids. Germline CDR1 reads MNHEY; CDR2 reads SVGEGT. V shed 5 bases and J shed 0 bases, with 14 bases lying between them. The CDR3 loop reads CASSELYGSSYEQYL. CDR3 nucleotides: TGTGCCAGCAGTGAATTGTACGGCAGCTCCTACGAGCAGTACCTC.

This clonotype has a count of ten or more. The chain links TRBV28 to TRBJ1-5; 8 bases line up with TRBD1. This CDR3 is built from 15 residues. Germline V CDR1 and CDR2: MDHEN, SYDVKM. The junction had 5 bases not matched to a gene; V was cut back by 5 bases and J by 2 bases. CDR3 in DNA: TGTGCCAGCAGTACCGGGACAGGCCGCAATCAGCCCCAGCATTTT. This codes for CASSTGTGRNQPQHF.

This clonotype was seen at least ten times. CDR3 coding DNA: TGTGCCAGCAGTTTAGGGGGGCTCGTAAGAGCTTTCTTT. Translation: CASSLGGLVRAFF. This chain uses TRBV28 with TRBJ1-1; perhaps TRBD1 as D (6 bases). The ends were cut back, 2 bases at V and 10 bases at J, with 14 bases in the middle. The V gene's germline CDR1 is MDHEN and CDR2 SYDVKM. The CDR3 contains 13 residues.

This clonotype was seen many times. The chain joins TRBV20-1 to TRBJ2-1; 10 nucleotides align to TRBD2. The CDR3 contains 17 residues. V was pared by 2 bases and J by 0 bases, with 7 bases of the junction left unmatched. Germline V gene sequence: CDR1 DFQATT, CDR2 SNEGSKA (reference sequence). In DNA form, the CDR3 reads TGCAGTGCTAGAATGCATGGGACTAGCGTCTCCTACAATGAGCAGTTCTTC. Translation gives CSARMHGTSVSYNEQFF.

This clonotype was seen a handful of times. This may come from a read error, since a much larger clone is one base off. V usage is TRBV10-3 and J usage is TRBJ1-1, with D perhaps matching TRBD1 (5 bases). This CDR3 is 15 amino acids long. Deletions cut 11 bases from V and 5 bases from J, with 24 bases between. Looked up from germline, CDR1 is ENHRY and CDR2 is SYGVKD. The CDR3 spells CASSEGFNGGTEAFF. The CDR3 DNA reads as TGTGCCTCCTCAGAGGGGTTCAACGGAGGGACTGAAGCTTTCTTT.

The sample holds many counts of this clonotype. DNA of the CDR3: TGCAGTGCTACCTCTTGGGGACTAGCGGGGGCAGACGAGACCCAGTACTTC. This encodes CSATSWGLAGADETQYF. The chain couples TRBV20-1 to TRBJ2-5; 14 bases are a match to TRBD2. This CDR3 comprises 17 residues. CDR1 DFQATT and CDR2 SNEGSKA come from the germline V gene (reference sequence). Trimming at V came to 4 bases and at J to 5 bases, leaving 12 bases not matched to a gene.

The chain couples TRBV7-9 to TRBJ2-1; no clear D. The CDR3 sequence is 14 residues long. V dropped 1 base and J dropped 10 bases, with 14 bases sitting between them. Germline CDR1 and CDR2: SEHNR and FQNEAQ (reference sequence). The CDR3: CASSLVVGYPEQFF. DNA for the CDR3: TGTGCCAGCAGCTTAGTGGTCGGCTACCCCGAGCAGTTCTTC. Looking up the rest from reference TRBV7-9 and TRBJ2-1 gives the full variable domain: DTGVSQNPRHKITKRGQNVTFRCDPISEHNRLYWYRQTLGQGPEFLTYFQNEAQLEKSRLLSDRFSAERPKGSFSTLEIQRTEQGDSAMYLCASSLVVGYPEQFFGPGTRLTVL.

This clonotype showed up many times. J is TRBJ2-5 and V is TRBV11-3; 13 nucleotides agree with TRBD2. This CDR3 contains 17 residues. Germline trimming cut 1 base from V and 5 bases from J; bases unmatched to any gene: 7. The V gene's germline CDR1 is SGHNT and CDR2 YENEEA. The CDR3: CASSLGTSGRGSETQYF. CDR3 in DNA: TGTGCCAGCAGCTTAGGGACTAGCGGGAGAGGTTCGGAGACCCAGTACTTC.

This clonotype was detected ten times or more. The rearrangement links TRBV7-2 to TRBJ2-2, with a possible D match to TRBD2 (5 bases). This CDR3 has 15 amino acids. The V gene's germline CDR1 is SGHTA and CDR2 FQGNSA. V gave up 1 base and J gave up 1 base, with 7 bases separating them. CDR3: CASSLDRGNTGELFF. As DNA, the CDR3 is TGTGCCAGCAGCTTAGATCGGGGGAACACCGGGGAGCTGTTTTTT.

Comments on this clonotype: A much larger clone lies a single base off, so this may be a read error. The chain combines TRBV23-1 with TRBJ2-2, with TRBD2 matching over 7 bases. TRBV23-1 is given ORF status, its function remaining uncertain. CDR3 length: 16 amino acids. As DNA, the CDR3 is TGCGCCAGCAGTCAAGCAGCGGGAACGAACACCCGGGAGCTGTTTTTT. This gives the protein CASSQAAGTNTRELFF.

In this sample, this clonotype turned up many times. J is TRBJ1-1 and V is TRBV29-1; D is perhaps TRBD1 (5 bases). The germline V gene encodes CDR1 SQVTM and CDR2 ANQGSEA. The V end was cut by 2 bases, the J end by 4 bases, with 8 bases between. This CDR3 region has 12 residues. For the CDR3, the DNA is TGCAGCGTTGAAAGTGGGGCCACTGAAGCTTTCTTT. Amino acids: CSVESGATEAFF.

At least ten counts were recorded for this clonotype. The chain uses TRBV12-3 or TRBV12-4 and TRBJ2-1, with 11 bases fitting TRBD2. V trimming: 6 bases; J trimming: 7 bases; junction bases outside the gene matches: 5. The CDR3 is 14 residues long. CDR3 nucleotide sequence: TGTGCCAGCAGCCAAACTAGCGGGAGAAATGAGCAGTTCTTC. Translating it yields CASSQTSGRNEQFF.

This clonotype has a count of ten or more. The CDR3, as DNA: TGCAGTGCTAGAGCCCGACTAGCGGGAGCATACGAGCAGTACTTC. Translated, it gives CSARARLAGAYEQYF. The V call is TRBV20-1, the J call TRBJ2-7, with 12 bases matching TRBD2. The V gene end was trimmed by 1 base and the J gene end by 4 bases; junction bases not matched to a gene: 5. The CDR3 covers 15 residues. CDR1 is DFQATT and CDR2 is SNEGSKA in the germline V gene (reference sequence).

V and J are TRBV9 and TRBJ1-6; D not certain. The CDR3 spans 15 residues. Germline V gives CDR1 SGDLS, CDR2 YYNGEE. Trimming took 5 bases from V and 8 from J, leaving 17 bases between them. CDR3 DNA sequence: TGTGCCAGCAGTGATCAGACGGGCCTCGATTCACCCCTCCACTTT. Translation gives CASSDQTGLDSPLHF. The full variable domain, with the rest looked up from reference TRBV9 and TRBJ1-6, is DSGVTQTPKHLITATGQRVTLRCSPRSGDLSVYWYQQSLDQGLQFLIQYYNGEERAKGNILERFSAQQFPDLHSELNLSSLELGDSALYFCASSDQTGLDSPLHFGNGTRLTVT.

Remarks on this clonotype: Being one base from a much bigger clone, this may be a read error. The genes are TRBV6-2 or TRBV6-3 and TRBJ2-1; D ambiguous. Germline V lookup: CDR1 MNHEY, CDR2 SVGEGT. Trimming took off 7 bases at V and 8 bases at J, with 9 bases between the two ends. CDR3 length: 11 residues. CDR3 coding DNA: TGTGCCAGCAATTTAAAAGATGAGCAGTTCTTC. Translating gives CASNLKDEQFF.